This is a list of T cell receptor beta chains from one sample in a study of CD8+CD57+ T cells in acquired aplastic anemia. TCRdb analysed the reads with MiXCR anew, one entry per CDR3 protein. Among 400,000 to 600,000 distinct CDR3 sequences listed, less than 35% were seen once. Material for sequencing was sorted CD4+, CD8+, or CD8+CD57+ T cells (not recorded which) from PBMCs. Receptors were obtained from a human donor with aplastic anemia. CDR3s include the opening cysteine and the closing phenylalanine or tryptophan. The D gene is left open where the match is weak. Rows may omit the clone size; those that give it use once, few, many or a size class.

clone_size: .; v_call: TRBV7-2; j_call: TRBJ2-7; d_call: TRBD2; cdr3_length: 12; cdr3_aa: CASRPTSGRLYF; cdr3_nt: TGTGCCAGCAGGCCAACTAGCGGGAGACTATACTTC
clone_size: .; v_call: TRBV7-7; j_call: TRBJ2-5; d_call: TRBD1; cdr3_length: 14; cdr3_aa: CASSSTGAQETQYF; cdr3_nt: TGTGCTAGCAGCTCGACAGGGGCCCAAGAGACCCAGTACTTC
clone_size: many; v_call: TRBV7-3; j_call: TRBJ1-6; d_call: .; cdr3_length: 15; cdr3_aa: CASSSADSRGSPLHF; cdr3_nt: TGTGCCAGCAGCTCGGCTGACAGTCGGGGTTCACCCCTCCACTTT
clone_size: .; v_call: TRBV2; j_call: TRBJ2-3; d_call: .; cdr3_length: 15; cdr3_aa: CASSRGRQTTDTQYF; cdr3_nt: TGTGCCAGCAGCCGGGGCAGACAAACGACAGATACGCAGTATTTT
clone_size: .; v_call: TRBV11-2; j_call: TRBJ1-3; d_call: .; cdr3_length: 17; cdr3_aa: CASSQVPGGASGNTIYF; cdr3_nt: TGTGCCAGCAGCCAGGTCCCGGGGGGGGCGTCAGGAAACACCATATATTTT
clone_size: few; v_call: TRBV20-1; j_call: TRBJ1-1; d_call: .; cdr3_length: 13; cdr3_aa: CSARSTGNTEAFF; cdr3_nt: TGCAGTGCTCGGTCGACAGGGAACACTGAAGCTTTCTTT
clone_size: .; v_call: TRBV19; j_call: TRBJ2-1; d_call: TRBD2; cdr3_length: 15; cdr3_aa: CASKTSPSSYNEQFF; cdr3_nt: TGTGCCAGTAAGACTAGCCCGAGCTCCTACAATGAGCAGTTCTTC
clone_size: many; v_call: TRBV20-1; j_call: TRBJ1-2; d_call: .; cdr3_length: 12; cdr3_aa: CSARATGFGYTF; cdr3_nt: TGCAGTGCTAGAGCTACAGGGTTTGGCTACACCTTC
clone_size: few; v_call: TRBV19; j_call: TRBJ2-1; d_call: .; cdr3_length: 16; cdr3_aa: CASSRYEGSSYNEQFF; cdr3_nt: TGTGCCAGTAGTAGATATGAGGGAAGCTCCTACAATGAGCAGTTCTTC
clone_size: many; v_call: TRBV10-3; j_call: TRBJ2-7; d_call: .; cdr3_length: 13; cdr3_aa: CAISEPNEPEQYF; cdr3_nt: TGTGCCATCAGTGAGCCTAACGAACCCGAGCAGTACTTC
clone_size: many; v_call: TRBV19; j_call: TRBJ1-5; d_call: TRBD1; cdr3_length: 13; cdr3_aa: CASSQQGAQPQHF; cdr3_nt: TGTGCCAGTAGTCAACAGGGGGCTCAGCCCCAGCATTTT
clone_size: few; v_call: TRBV30; j_call: TRBJ1-1; d_call: .; cdr3_length: 12; cdr3_aa: CAWSVRNTEAFF; cdr3_nt: TGTGCCTGGAGTGTCCGGAACACTGAAGCTTTCTTT
clone_size: .; v_call: TRBV4-2; j_call: TRBJ2-1; d_call: .; cdr3_length: 17; cdr3_aa: CASSQDLATSSYNEQFF; cdr3_nt: TGTGCCAGCAGCCAAGATCTAGCGACGAGCTCCTACAATGAGCAGTTCTTC
clone_size: few; v_call: TRBV9; j_call: TRBJ1-1; d_call: .; cdr3_length: 15; cdr3_aa: CASSSQQHMNTEAFF; cdr3_nt: TGTGCCAGCAGCTCCCAACAGCATATGAACACTGAAGCTTTCTTT
clone_size: few; v_call: TRBV28; j_call: TRBJ1-2; d_call: .; cdr3_length: 10; cdr3_aa: CATSSAGYTF; cdr3_nt: TGTGCCACCTCTTCCGCTGGCTACACCTTC
clone_size: .; v_call: TRBV4-3; j_call: TRBJ2-7; d_call: .; cdr3_length: 15; cdr3_aa: CASSQGRGFPYEQYF; cdr3_nt: TGCGCCAGCAGCCAAGGCAGGGGCTTCCCCTACGAGCAGTACTTC
clone_size: few; v_call: TRBV5-1; j_call: TRBJ1-1; d_call: TRBD1; cdr3_length: 15; cdr3_aa: CASSFPGTGNTEAFF; cdr3_nt: TGCGCCAGCAGCTTTCCCGGGACAGGGAACACTGAAGCTTTCTTT
clone_size: many; v_call: TRBV20-1; j_call: TRBJ2-3; d_call: TRBD1; cdr3_length: 14; cdr3_aa: CSARFGQGSDTQYF; cdr3_nt: TGCAGTGCTAGATTCGGACAGGGTTCAGATACGCAGTATTTT
clone_size: .; v_call: TRBV7-2; j_call: TRBJ2-1; d_call: .; cdr3_length: 17; cdr3_aa: CASSSFEPAGRFNEQFF; cdr3_nt: TGTGCCAGCAGCTCCTTTGAACCTGCAGGGAGATTCAATGAGCAGTTCTTC
clone_size: many; v_call: TRBV10-3; j_call: TRBJ2-3; d_call: TRBD1; cdr3_length: 15; cdr3_aa: CAISDWTGGTDTQYF; cdr3_nt: TGTGCCATCAGTGACTGGACAGGAGGCACAGATACGCAGTATTTT
clone_size: .; v_call: TRBV19; j_call: TRBJ2-3; d_call: .; cdr3_length: 12; cdr3_aa: CAWSAGPDTQYF; cdr3_nt: TGTGCCTGGAGTGCGGGGCCAGATACGCAGTATTTT
clone_size: few; v_call: TRBV10-3; j_call: TRBJ1-1; d_call: .; cdr3_length: 15; cdr3_aa: CASSEISGMNTEAFF; cdr3_nt: TGTGCCAGCAGTGAAATATCAGGAATGAACACTGAAGCTTTCTTT
clone_size: many; v_call: TRBV19; j_call: TRBJ2-1; d_call: .; cdr3_length: 13; cdr3_aa: CASKVGGTNEQFF; cdr3_nt: TGTGCCAGTAAAGTTGGGGGGACCAATGAGCAGTTCTTC
clone_size: .; v_call: TRBV2; j_call: TRBJ2-7; d_call: .; cdr3_length: 15; cdr3_aa: CASPPWEAPSGEQYF; cdr3_nt: TGTGCCAGCCCACCATGGGAAGCTCCCTCGGGGGAGCAGTACTTC
clone_size: .; v_call: TRBV10-3; j_call: TRBJ2-5; d_call: TRBD2; cdr3_length: 15; cdr3_aa: CAISTSGGNRETQYF; cdr3_nt: TGTGCCATCAGTACTAGCGGGGGGAACCGAGAGACCCAGTACTTC
clone_size: many; v_call: TRBV19; j_call: TRBJ1-2; d_call: .; cdr3_length: 12; cdr3_aa: CASSMTGYGYTF; cdr3_nt: TGTGCCAGTAGTATGACCGGCTATGGCTACACCTTC
clone_size: many; v_call: TRBV5-6; j_call: TRBJ1-2; d_call: TRBD1; cdr3_length: 13; cdr3_aa: CASSLWDRYGYTF; cdr3_nt: TGTGCCAGCAGCTTGTGGGACAGGTATGGCTACACCTTC
clone_size: many; v_call: TRBV2; j_call: TRBJ1-5; d_call: .; cdr3_length: 13; cdr3_aa: CASSGGPNQPQHF; cdr3_nt: TGCGCCAGCAGTGGAGGGCCGAATCAGCCCCAGCATTTT
clone_size: few; v_call: TRBV4-2; j_call: TRBJ1-2; d_call: TRBD1; cdr3_length: 16; cdr3_aa: CASSQDFQGVSYGYTF; cdr3_nt: TGTGCCAGCAGCCAAGATTTCCAGGGGGTTAGCTATGGCTACACCTTC
clone_size: .; v_call: TRBV6-5; j_call: TRBJ1-5; d_call: TRBD1; cdr3_length: 13; cdr3_aa: CASRKTGSQPQHF; cdr3_nt: TGTGCCAGCAGGAAGACAGGGAGTCAGCCCCAGCATTTT
clone_size: many; v_call: TRBV2; j_call: TRBJ1-1; d_call: .; cdr3_length: 14; cdr3_aa: CASSEGLANTEAFF; cdr3_nt: TGTGCCAGCAGTGAAGGCCTGGCGAACACTGAAGCTTTCTTT
clone_size: once; v_call: TRBV15; j_call: TRBJ1-2; d_call: .; cdr3_length: 13; cdr3_aa: CAMAGEVNYGYTF; cdr3_nt: TGTGCCATGGCAGGGGAGGTCAACTATGGCTACACCTTC
clone_size: few; v_call: TRBV5-5; j_call: TRBJ1-6; d_call: TRBD1; cdr3_length: 14; cdr3_aa: CASSFRDRASPLHF; cdr3_nt: TGTGCCAGCAGCTTCCGGGACAGGGCATCACCCCTCCACTTT
clone_size: many; v_call: TRBV7-2; j_call: TRBJ2-5; d_call: .; cdr3_length: 13; cdr3_aa: CASSRGEVGTQYF; cdr3_nt: TGTGCCAGCAGCCGCGGGGAGGTTGGGACCCAGTACTTC
clone_size: many; v_call: TRBV20-1; j_call: TRBJ2-3; d_call: .; cdr3_length: 13; cdr3_aa: CSASGRPADTQYF; cdr3_nt: TGCAGTGCTAGCGGGAGACCGGCAGATACGCAGTATTTT
clone_size: .; v_call: TRBV24-1; j_call: TRBJ2-5; d_call: .; cdr3_length: 14; cdr3_aa: CATSDTRVRETQYF; cdr3_nt: TGTGCCACCAGTGATACCAGGGTTCGTGAGACCCAGTACTTC
clone_size: .; v_call: TRBV7-3; j_call: TRBJ2-7; d_call: TRBD1; cdr3_length: 18; cdr3_aa: CASSVPISRQGVSYEQYF; cdr3_nt: TGTGCCAGCAGCGTACCAATTAGTCGACAGGGTGTCTCCTACGAGCAGTACTTC
clone_size: few; v_call: TRBV20-1; j_call: TRBJ2-1; d_call: .; cdr3_length: 15; cdr3_aa: CSARDWQGLGNEQFF; cdr3_nt: TGCAGTGCTAGAGATTGGCAGGGGCTTGGCAATGAGCAGTTCTTC
clone_size: many; v_call: TRBV7-2; j_call: TRBJ2-7; d_call: .; cdr3_length: 15; cdr3_aa: CASSLRRQNRYEQYF; cdr3_nt: TGTGCCAGCAGCTTACGACGGCAAAATAGGTACGAGCAGTACTTC
clone_size: many; v_call: TRBV25-1; j_call: TRBJ2-7; d_call: .; cdr3_length: 14; cdr3_aa: CASSAPPDSYEQYF; cdr3_nt: TGTGCCAGCAGTGCTCCCCCCGACTCCTACGAGCAGTACTTC
clone_size: many; v_call: TRBV10-3; j_call: TRBJ2-7; d_call: .; cdr3_length: 12; cdr3_aa: CAIRDSSYEQYF; cdr3_nt: TGTGCCATCAGGGACAGTTCCTACGAGCAGTACTTC
clone_size: .; v_call: TRBV15; j_call: TRBJ1-2; d_call: TRBD1; cdr3_length: 11; cdr3_aa: CATSSPGQALF; cdr3_nt: TGTGCCACCAGCAGTCCGGGACAGGCCCTCTTC
clone_size: .; v_call: TRBV12-3/TRBV12-4; j_call: TRBJ2-1; d_call: TRBD2; cdr3_length: 13; cdr3_aa: CASSLWGEGEQFF; cdr3_nt: TGTGCCAGCAGTTTATGGGGGGAGGGTGAGCAGTTCTTC
clone_size: .; v_call: TRBV5-6; j_call: TRBJ2-7; d_call: .; cdr3_length: 15; cdr3_aa: CASSRGTGTNYEQYF; cdr3_nt: TGTGCCAGCAGCCGCGGTACGGGTACCAACTACGAGCAGTACTTC
clone_size: .; v_call: TRBV5-5; j_call: TRBJ2-7; d_call: TRBD2; cdr3_length: 14; cdr3_aa: CASNNPDSGREQYF; cdr3_nt: TGTGCCAGCAACAACCCCGATAGCGGGAGGGAGCAGTACTTC
clone_size: few; v_call: TRBV5-6; j_call: TRBJ1-6; d_call: .; cdr3_length: 17; cdr3_aa: CASSRDRLSSYNSPLHF; cdr3_nt: TGTGCCAGCAGCCGTGACAGATTAAGCTCCTATAATTCACCCCTCCACTTT
clone_size: .; v_call: TRBV10-3; j_call: TRBJ1-1; d_call: .; cdr3_length: 11; cdr3_aa: CAIRENTEAFF; cdr3_nt: TGTGCCATCCGAGAGAACACTGAAGCTTTCTTT
clone_size: few; v_call: TRBV19; j_call: TRBJ2-2; d_call: .; cdr3_length: 12; cdr3_aa: CASNWNTGELFF; cdr3_nt: TGTGCCAGTAATTGGAACACCGGGGAGCTGTTTTTT
clone_size: few; v_call: TRBV7-3; j_call: TRBJ2-1; d_call: .; cdr3_length: 15; cdr3_aa: CASSRSGPHYNEQFF; cdr3_nt: TGTGCCAGCAGCCGTAGCGGCCCTCACTACAATGAGCAGTTCTTC
clone_size: few; v_call: TRBV2; j_call: TRBJ2-7; d_call: .; cdr3_length: 14; cdr3_aa: CASSPSRSAYEQYF; cdr3_nt: TGTGCCAGCTCACCAAGCCGGTCAGCCTACGAGCAGTACTTC
clone_size: .; v_call: TRBV18; j_call: TRBJ1-3; d_call: .; cdr3_length: 15; cdr3_aa: CASSPEMSGGNTIYF; cdr3_nt: TGTGCCAGCTCACCGGAAATGAGCGGGGGAAACACCATATATTTT
clone_size: many; v_call: TRBV25-1; j_call: TRBJ2-7; d_call: TRBD2; cdr3_length: 14; cdr3_aa: CASSRDGGTYEQYF; cdr3_nt: TGTGCCAGCAGCCGGGACGGGGGGACCTACGAGCAGTACTTC
clone_size: .; v_call: TRBV10-2; j_call: TRBJ1-2; d_call: TRBD1; cdr3_length: 12; cdr3_aa: CASRRTGNGYTF; cdr3_nt: TGCGCCAGCAGGAGGACAGGGAATGGCTACACCTTC
clone_size: many; v_call: TRBV25-1; j_call: TRBJ2-1; d_call: .; cdr3_length: 15; cdr3_aa: CASSAIRLVGNEQFF; cdr3_nt: TGTGCCAGCAGTGCGATCAGGCTAGTCGGTAATGAGCAGTTCTTC